Following are 21 T cell receptor beta chains from one sample sequenced in a study of blood T cell repertoires in COVID-19. Sequencing used immunoSEQ multiplex PCR; TCRdb keeps in-frame clones, though not all of them. The table has roughly 120,000 clones, 65% to 85% seen once. The sequencing input was peripheral blood. The receptors stem from an older man with acute or convalescent COVID-19.

V gene TRBV28 combines with J gene TRBJ1-1; the match to TRBD1 covers 12 bases. This CDR3 is built from 15 residues. V lost 7 bases, J lost 10 bases, and 13 bases stayed unmatched. The germline CDR1 and CDR2 sequences are MDHEN and SYDVKM. The CDR3 region is CASNVPGQGALGAFF. DNA of the CDR3: TGTGCCAGCAACGTACCGGGACAGGGGGCGTTAGGAGCTTTCTTT.

The chain carries TRBV6-5 and TRBJ1-2; no definite D call. CDR3 size: 12 residues. Per germline, CDR1 MNHEY and CDR2 SVGAGI. Trimming stripped 7 bases from V and 7 bases from J, with 13 bases between. The CDR3 DNA reads TGTGCCAGCACCGACGGACTTTCTGGCTACACCTTC. Translated, it gives CASTDGLSGYTF.

CDR3 bases: TGTGCCAGCAGCTTAGCGTCCCATACAGGGGGATTGACTGAAGCTTTCTTT. Its translation is CASSLASHTGGLTEAFF. The chain carries TRBV7-6 and TRBJ1-1; TRBD1 aligns across 8 bases. With V trimmed by 0 bases and J by 5 bases, 11 bases remained unmatched. This CDR3 has 17 residues. CDR1 SGHVS and CDR2 FNYEAQ come from the germline V gene.

The V gene is TRBV30, the J gene TRBJ2-3; possible D gene TRBD2, 5 bases. From germline, CDR1 is GTSNPN and CDR2 SVGIG (reference sequence). CDR3 length: 13 amino acids. Trimming shortened V by 1 base and J by 11 bases, and 16 bases separated the two germline ends. In DNA, the CDR3 is TGTGCCTGGAGTGGTCCCAACGTAGCGAGGCAGTATTTT. It is translated as CAWSGPNVARQYF. Together with reference TRBV30 and TRBJ2-3, the CDR3 gives the full variable domain: SQTIHQWPATLVQPVGSPLSLECTVEGTSNPNLYWYRQAAGRGLQLLFYSVGIGQISSEVPQNLSASRPQDRQFILSSKKLLLSDSGFYLCAWSGPNVARQYFGPGTRLTVL.

The V call is TRBV6-1, the J call TRBJ1-4; unclear D gene. Trimming removed 1 base from V and 4 bases from J, with 10 bases in between. The V gene's germline CDR1 is MNHNS and CDR2 SASEGT. The CDR3 loop spans 15 amino acids. The CDR3 here is CASSEGRVYNEKLFF. CDR3 sequence (DNA): TGTGCCAGCAGTGAAGGTCGAGTGTATAATGAAAAACTGTTTTTT.

The chain links TRBV12-3 or TRBV12-4 to TRBJ2-7, with 7 bases aligning to TRBD2. Unmatched junction bases numbered 7, after V lost 8 bases and J lost 3 bases. CDR3 length equals 13 residues. The CDR3 loop reads CASGRAHLYEQYF. The CDR3 DNA reads TGTGCCAGCGGGAGGGCGCACCTCTACGAGCAGTACTTC.

The chain is built from TRBV18 and TRBJ2-5; the D gene is possibly TRBD2 (6 bases). Trimming took off 3 bases at V and 5 bases at J, with 13 bases between the two ends. CDR3 length: 14 residues. Germline assignment: CDR1 KGHSH and CDR2 LQKENI. The CDR3 nucleotides are TGTGCCAGCTCACCCGGGGGAACAAGTGAGACCCAGTACTTC. As protein: CASSPGGTSETQYF.

The chain employs TRBV19 and TRBJ2-7, with 7 bases fitting TRBD1. Trimming removed 5 bases from V and 3 bases from J; junction bases left unmatched: 10. The length of the CDR3 is 15 residues. CDR1 is LNHDA and CDR2 is SQIVND in the germline V gene (reference sequence). The CDR3 DNA reads TGTGCCAGTAGTCCTAATGGGGACAGCCGCTACGAGCAGTACTTC. Its translation: CASSPNGDSRYEQYF.

This sequence joins TRBV2 and TRBJ2-3; D is possibly TRBD1 (6 bases). The CDR3 is 14 residues long. Germline V gene sequence: CDR1 SNHLY, CDR2 FYNNEI. V was shortened by 5 bases and J by 2 bases, with 11 bases between the two germline ends. CDR3 in amino acids: CASSRQVSTDTQYF. CDR3 nucleotides: TGTGCCAGCAGTCGACAGGTATCCACAGATACGCAGTATTTT.

This chain links TRBV5-6 with TRBJ2-2; TRBD1 matches 11 bases. The CDR3 is made up of 16 amino acids. Trimming took 4 bases from V and 3 from J; bases not matched to a gene: 5. In germline, CDR1 is SGHDT, CDR2 YYEEEE. In DNA, the CDR3 is TGTGCCAGCAGCCTGGACAGGGGGCGTCACACCGGGGAGCTGTTTTTT. The encoded protein is CASSLDRGRHTGELFF.

This clone appeared once. CDR3 DNA sequence: TGTGCCAGTAGTATACCTTACACAGATACGCAGTATTTT. This sequence encodes CASSIPYTDTQYF. The gene calls are TRBV19 and TRBJ2-3; D uncertain. Germline V gene data show CDR1 as LNHDA and CDR2 as SQIVND (reference sequence). This CDR3 comprises 13 residues. With 2 bases removed from V and 2 bases from J, the gap between germline ends came to 5 bases. The variable domain in full, completed from reference TRBV19 and TRBJ2-3, reads DGGITQSPKYLFRKEGQNVTLSCEQNLNHDAMYWYRQDPGQGLRLIYYSQIVNDFQKGDIAEGYSVSREKKESFPLTVTSAQKNPTAFYLCASSIPYTDTQYFGPGTRLTVL.

The J gene is TRBJ1-6, the V gene TRBV5-8, with no clear D. The germline gives CDR1 SGHTS, CDR2 YDEGEE. The CDR3 runs to 16 residues. Trimming pared 2 bases from V and 3 bases from J, leaving 12 bases between. CDR3 residues: CASSLEGRYYNSPLHF. As DNA, the CDR3 is TGTGCCAGCAGCTTAGAGGGAAGGTACTATAATTCACCCCTCCACTTT.

Remarks on this clone: The final CDR3 position lacks the conserved phenylalanine or tryptophan, pointing to a likely read error. The DNA is omitted, as the CDR3 cannot be located on it reliably, and the CDR3 follows TCRdb's listing. The chain carries TRBV6-1 and TRBJ2-7; the table's TRBD2 call for D was not verified on the DNA. Germline CDR1 reads MNHNS; CDR2 reads SASEGT. Inclusive of both ends, the CDR3 amounts to 11 amino acids. The CDR3 loop is CASSERGLFDA.

The chain employs TRBV5-5 and TRBJ1-6; tentatively, D is TRBD1 (5 bases). The germline V gene encodes CDR1 SGHKS and CDR2 YYEKEE (reference sequence). This CDR3 has 15 amino acids. Trimming cost V 2 bases and J 7 bases, with 13 bases left between them. The CDR3 sequence: CASSFYSGDNSPLHF. The CDR3 nucleotides are TGTGCCAGCAGCTTTTATTCGGGGGACAATTCACCCCTCCACTTT.

V usage is TRBV12-3 or TRBV12-4 and J usage is TRBJ1-2; TRBD1 agrees at 8 bases. J was trimmed by 8 bases and V by 6 bases; bases with no gene match: 2. The CDR3 is made up of 11 amino acids. CDR3 amino acids: CASSDRGGYTF. The CDR3 DNA sequence: TGTGCCAGCAGCGACAGGGGCGGCTACACCTTC.

This clone was detected only a few times. This chain connects TRBV28 to TRBJ1-4, with 9 bases matching TRBD1. V lost 6 bases and J lost 3; bases outside the gene matches: 5. The CDR3 runs 15 residues. CDR1 and CDR2 from the germline V gene are MDHEN and SYDVKM. CDR3 residues: CASSKQGASNEKLFF. In nucleotides, the CDR3 is TGTGCCAGCAGCAAACAGGGGGCTTCTAATGAAAAACTGTTTTTT. Using reference TRBV28 and TRBJ1-4 for the parts outside the CDR3, the full variable domain is DVKVTQSSRYLVKRTGEKVFLECVQDMDHENMFWYRQDPGLGLRLIYFSYDVKMKEKGDIPEGYSVSREKKERFSLILESASTNQTSMYLCASSKQGASNEKLFFGSGTQLSVL.

The rearrangement uses TRBV28 and TRBJ1-1; no clear D. The CDR3 covers 15 residues. CDR1 and CDR2 (germline): MDHEN, SYDVKM. V lost 1 base to trimming and J lost 0 bases, with 9 bases between them. CDR3 nucleotides: TGTGCCAGCAGTTTATCCGGGAGCCTGAACACTGAAGCTTTCTTT. It encodes CASSLSGSLNTEAFF.

The gene calls are TRBV13 and TRBJ1-6; 7 bases are shared with TRBD1. The CDR3 length is 17 residues. V lost 3 bases to trimming and J lost 0 bases; unmatched junction nucleotides: 5. CDR1 and CDR2 from the germline V gene are PRHDT and FYEKMQ (reference sequence). In DNA, the CDR3 is TGTGCCAGCAGCTTCGGGACAGAGAGCTCCTATAATTCACCCCTCCACTTT. It yields the protein CASSFGTESSYNSPLHF.

This chain connects TRBV19 to TRBJ2-6, with 8 bases lining up with TRBD1. This CDR3 has 16 residues. With 10 bases clipped from V and 0 bases from J, the junction kept 8 bases outside the gene matches. CDR1 and CDR2 (germline): LNHDA, SQIVND (reference sequence). The CDR3 DNA reads TGTGCCATCTCGACAGGGGTCCGCTCTGGGGCCAACGTCCTGACTTTC. Translated: CAISTGVRSGANVLTF. The full variable domain, rest sourced from reference TRBV19 and TRBJ2-6, is DGGITQSPKYLFRKEGQNVTLSCEQNLNHDAMYWYRQDPGQGLRLIYYSQIVNDFQKGDIAEGYSVSREKKESFPLTVTSAQKNPTAFYLCAISTGVRSGANVLTFGAGSRLTVL.

J is TRBJ2-3 and V is TRBV27, with D perhaps matching TRBD1 (6 bases). The V end lost 4 bases, the J end lost 3 bases, and 11 bases lay between the germline ends. In germline, CDR1 is MNHEY, CDR2 SMNVEV (reference sequence). The CDR3 covers 14 residues. CDR3 protein: CASSSRDTTDTQYF. Here the CDR3 DNA reads TGTGCCAGCAGTTCTCGGGACACTACAGATACGCAGTATTTT.

V usage is TRBV6-6 and J usage is TRBJ2-2, with 11 bases fitting TRBD1. This CDR3 is 12 amino acids long. Germline V lookup: CDR1 MNHNY, CDR2 SVGAGI (reference sequence). V was clipped by 11 bases and J by 6 bases; unmatched bases: 2. The CDR3 DNA reads TGTGCCGGACAGGGGGCATCCGGGGAGCTGTTTTTT. Translating it yields CAGQGASGELFF.